These 16 T cell receptor beta chains share one sample of origin, sequenced in a study of blood T cell repertoires in COVID-19. Repertoires were generated with immunoSEQ multiplex PCR, while TCRdb's copy carries only in-frame clones and drops some. The table has 250,000 to 300,000 clones, about 85% seen once. Sequenced input: peripheral blood. The source is a woman aged 50 to 65 who had recovered from COVID-19.

This rearrangement joins TRBV28 to TRBJ1-1; weak D call: TRBD1 (6 bases). Per the germline V gene, CDR1 is MDHEN and CDR2 is SYDVKM. The CDR3 spans 14 residues. Trimming left V 2 bases short and J 2 bases short, with 9 bases between. In DNA form, the CDR3 reads TGTGCCAGCAGTTTAGGACAGAGTAACACTGAAGCTTTCTTT. This sequence encodes CASSLGQSNTEAFF.

The chain is built from TRBV19 and TRBJ1-1; D not resolved. Trimming removed 1 base at V and 11 bases at J, with 17 bases between. CDR1 and CDR2 (germline): LNHDA, SQIVND (reference sequence). CDR3 length equals 14 residues. The CDR3 DNA follows: TGTGCCAGTAGTATAGTCCTCGACGGGATCGGGGCTTTCTTT. Protein product: CASSIVLDGIGAFF.

This rearrangement joins TRBV4-3 to TRBJ1-1, with D maybe TRBD1 (6 bases). CDR1 and CDR2 from the germline V gene are LGHNA and YSLEER. The CDR3 loop spans 15 amino acids. V was clipped by 0 bases and J by 10 bases, with 18 bases between them. In nucleotides, the CDR3 is TGCGCCAGCAGCCAAGATGGACAGCCTCTAGAGCGAGCTTTCTTT. As protein: CASSQDGQPLERAFF.

The V call is TRBV9, the J call TRBJ2-1; the D gene is possibly TRBD2 (5 bases). Germline V gene lookup returns CDR1 SGDLS and CDR2 YYNGEE. V was shortened by 0 bases and J by 8 bases, with 15 bases between the two germline ends. The CDR3 contains 15 residues. The CDR3, as DNA: TGTGCCAGCAGCGTAGGGAACGGGAAGGTCGATGAGCAGTTCTTC. This translates into CASSVGNGKVDEQFF.

The genes are TRBV9 and TRBJ2-7; possibly TRBD1 for D (6 bases). The germline CDR1 and CDR2 sequences are SGDLS and YYNGEE. V was trimmed by 4 bases and J by 2 bases, leaving 13 bases between them. The CDR3 is 14 residues long. CDR3 amino acids: CASSLSGQPYEQYF. As DNA, the CDR3 is TGTGCCAGCAGCCTTTCAGGACAGCCCTACGAGCAGTACTTC.

V gene TRBV27 combines with J gene TRBJ1-2; D possibly corresponds to TRBD1 (5 bases). The CDR3 is 15 residues long. V was clipped by 6 bases and J by 5 bases, with 19 bases between them. Germline V lookup: CDR1 MNHEY, CDR2 SMNVEV (reference sequence). The CDR3 region is CASRPGLSAGYGYTF. The DNA for the CDR3 is TGTGCCAGCAGACCGGGACTCAGCGCTGGGTATGGCTACACCTTC.

For the CDR3, the DNA is TGCGCCAGCAGCCAAGGGACAGGGGCTTTAAATGAGCAGTTCTTC. Encoded protein: CASSQGTGALNEQFF. This chain connects TRBV4-3 to TRBJ2-1; 9 bases map to TRBD1. Germline CDR1 reads LGHNA; CDR2 reads YSLEER. V gave up 1 base and J gave up 7 bases; unmatched junction bases: 5. This CDR3 spans 15 amino acids.

The rearrangement uses TRBV6-6 and TRBJ1-5; D is unresolved. Trimming took off 2 bases at V and 0 bases at J, with 8 bases between the two ends. This CDR3 is 15 amino acids long. Germline V gene sequence: CDR1 MNHNY, CDR2 SVGAGI (reference sequence). Written as DNA, the CDR3 is TGTGCCAGCAGTTACCCCGGTAATAGCAATCAGCCCCAGCATTTT. It specifies CASSYPGNSNQPQHF.

The chain is built from TRBV6-1 and TRBJ1-2; unclear D gene. The CDR3 length is 13 residues. V was shortened by 8 bases and J by 8 bases, with 18 bases between the two germline ends. The germline V gene has CDR1 MNHNS and CDR2 SASEGT. The CDR3 DNA reads TGTGCCAGCGAGTTCAGTTCCGGCGGGGGCTACACCTTC. Protein sequence: CASEFSSGGGYTF.

The V call is TRBV5-4, the J call TRBJ2-1; 10 bases match TRBD2. The CDR3 loop spans 15 amino acids. Trimming cost V 0 bases and J 5 bases; bases outside gene matches: 2. Germline CDR1 and CDR2: SGHNT and YYREEE (reference sequence). This CDR3 is CASSLGTSGHNEQFF. DNA of the CDR3: TGTGCCAGCAGCTTGGGGACTAGCGGACACAATGAGCAGTTCTTC.

This clone showed up just a few times. The chain recombines TRBV6-6 with TRBJ1-1; possibly TRBD1 for D (5 bases). The CDR3 length is 16 residues. Germline CDR1 is MNHNY and CDR2 is SVGAGI (reference sequence). Trimming took 6 bases from V and 5 from J, leaving 22 bases between them. The CDR3 DNA is TGTGCCAGCAGGCAAGGGACGGGGCGGGGAAGGACTGAAGCTTTCTTT. Translation: CASRQGTGRGRTEAFF.

The chain links TRBV3-1 (or the pseudogene TRBV3-2) to TRBJ2-7; tentative D call: TRBD1 (5 bases). V lost 1 base and J 7 bases, leaving 11 bases between the germline ends. The CDR3 length is 13 residues. Germline V gives CDR1 LGHDT, CDR2 YNNKEL (reference sequence). For the CDR3, the DNA is TGTGCCAGCAGCCAAGTGACCCCAGGGGAGCAGTACTTC. This gives the protein CASSQVTPGEQYF.

This clone has only one observation. The chain employs TRBV11-2 and TRBJ2-7; no definite D call. Germline V gene data show CDR1 as SGHAT and CDR2 as FQNNGV. V was clipped by 1 base and J by 5 bases, with 3 bases between them. The CDR3 length is 11 residues. The CDR3 DNA reads as TGTGCCAGCAGCTTAGTCGACGAGCAGTACTTC. It codes for CASSLVDEQYF.

This sequence joins TRBV2 and TRBJ2-3; 9 bases agree with TRBD1. CDR1 and CDR2 from the germline V gene are SNHLY and FYNNEI. This CDR3 region has 13 residues. Germline trimming cut 9 bases from V and 7 bases from J; bases unmatched to any gene: 8. The CDR3 nucleotides are TGTGCCAGTTCAACAGGGGGCGCAAATACGCAGTATTTT. Translated: CASSTGGANTQYF. The full variable domain, in which reference TRBV2 and TRBJ2-3 provide the parts outside the CDR3, is EPEVTQTPSHQVTQMGQEVILRCVPISNHLYFYWYRQILGQKVEFLVSFYNNEISEKSEIFDDQFSVERPDGSNFTLKIRSTKLEDSAMYFCASSTGGANTQYFGPGTRLTVL.

This clone was seen a single time. The chain couples TRBV6-1 to TRBJ2-3; 13 nucleotides line up with TRBD2. This CDR3 is 16 amino acids long. Germline assignment: CDR1 MNHNS and CDR2 SASEGT. J was trimmed by 6 bases and V by 5 bases; bases with no gene match: 8. CDR3 sequence reads: CASSKGLAGVADTQYF. CDR3 in DNA: TGTGCCAGCAGTAAAGGACTAGCGGGAGTAGCTGATACGCAGTATTTT.

The chain links TRBV9 to TRBJ2-7; D is ambiguous. The CDR3 is 13 amino acids. Germline V gene data show CDR1 as SGDLS and CDR2 as YYNGEE. V shed 0 bases and J shed 5 bases, with 9 bases lying between them. The CDR3 nucleotides are TGTGCCAGCAGCGTAGGGCCCTTCCACGAGCAGTACTTC. It codes for CASSVGPFHEQYF. Full variable domain (missing parts from reference TRBV9 and TRBJ2-7): DSGVTQTPKHLITATGQRVTLRCSPRSGDLSVYWYQQSLDQGLQFLIQYYNGEERAKGNILERFSAQQFPDLHSELNLSSLELGDSALYFCASSVGPFHEQYFGPGTRLTVT.